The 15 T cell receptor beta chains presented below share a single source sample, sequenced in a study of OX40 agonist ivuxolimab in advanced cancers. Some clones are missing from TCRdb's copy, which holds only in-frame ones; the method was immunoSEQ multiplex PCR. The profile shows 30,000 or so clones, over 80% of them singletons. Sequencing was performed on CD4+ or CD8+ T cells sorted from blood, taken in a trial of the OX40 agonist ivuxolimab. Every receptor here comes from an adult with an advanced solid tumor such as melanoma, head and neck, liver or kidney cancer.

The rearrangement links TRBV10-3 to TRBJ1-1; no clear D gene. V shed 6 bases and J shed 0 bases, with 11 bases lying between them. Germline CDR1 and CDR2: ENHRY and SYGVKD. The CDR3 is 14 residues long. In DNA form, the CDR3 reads TGTGCCATCAGCCCAGAGAGCTTGAACACTGAAGCTTTCTTT. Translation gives CAISPESLNTEAFF.

DNA of the CDR3: TGTGCCAGCAGCCCCTACGCTGGGGATTACGAGCAGTACTTC. Translated: CASSPYAGDYEQYF. The chain joins TRBV5-5 to TRBJ2-7; D is undetermined. The CDR3 covers 14 residues. Germline CDR1 is SGHKS and CDR2 is YYEKEE (reference sequence). V shed 4 bases and J shed 4 bases, with 15 bases lying between them.

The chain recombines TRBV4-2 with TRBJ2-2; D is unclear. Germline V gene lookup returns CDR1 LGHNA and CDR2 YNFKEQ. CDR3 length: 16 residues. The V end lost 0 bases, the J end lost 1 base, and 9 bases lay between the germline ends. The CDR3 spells CASSQERLLNTGELFF. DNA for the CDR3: TGTGCCAGCAGCCAAGAACGGCTTCTGAACACCGGGGAGCTGTTTTTT.

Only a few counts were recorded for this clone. The CDR3, as DNA: TGTGCCTGGAGTACAGTTAACACTGAAGCTTTCTTT. This gives the protein CAWSTVNTEAFF. The chain uses TRBV30 and TRBJ1-1; D remains unclear. Germline V lookup: CDR1 GTSNPN, CDR2 SVGIG (reference sequence). The germline V and J ends were trimmed by 2 bases and 2 bases, with 6 bases remaining between them. This CDR3 has 12 amino acids.

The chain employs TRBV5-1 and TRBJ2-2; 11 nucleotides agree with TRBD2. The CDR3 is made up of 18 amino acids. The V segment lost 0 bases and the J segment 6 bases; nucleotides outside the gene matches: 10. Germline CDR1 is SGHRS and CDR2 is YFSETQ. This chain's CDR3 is CASSLGDRLAGRPGELFF. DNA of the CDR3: TGCGCCAGCAGCTTGGGGGACCGACTAGCGGGGCGACCCGGGGAGCTGTTTTTT. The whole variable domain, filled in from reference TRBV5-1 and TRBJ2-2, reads KAGVTQTPRYLIKTRGQQVTLSCSPISGHRSVSWYQQTPGQGLQFLFEYFSETQRNKGNFPGRFSGRQFSNSRSEMNVSTLELGDSALYLCASSLGDRLAGRPGELFFGEGSRLTVL.

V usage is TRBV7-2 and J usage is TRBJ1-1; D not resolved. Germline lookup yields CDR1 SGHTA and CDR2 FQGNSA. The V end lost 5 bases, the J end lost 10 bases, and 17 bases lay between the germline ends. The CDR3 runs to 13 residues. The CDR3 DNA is TGTGCCAGCAGCCCCTTACCGGGAGCGATAGCTTTCTTT. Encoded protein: CASSPLPGAIAFF.

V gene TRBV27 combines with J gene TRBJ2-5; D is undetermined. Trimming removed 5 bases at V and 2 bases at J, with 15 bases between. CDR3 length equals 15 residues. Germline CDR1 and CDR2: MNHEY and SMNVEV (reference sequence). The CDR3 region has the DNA TGTGCCAGCAGTCGTATCCCTAATCTACAAGAGACCCAGTACTTC. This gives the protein CASSRIPNLQETQYF.

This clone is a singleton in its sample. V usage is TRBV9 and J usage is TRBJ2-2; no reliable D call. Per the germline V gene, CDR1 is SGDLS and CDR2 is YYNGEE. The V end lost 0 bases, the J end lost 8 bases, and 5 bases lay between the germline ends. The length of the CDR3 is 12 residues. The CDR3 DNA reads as TGTGCCAGCAGCGTAGGCCTTGGGGAGCTGTTTTTT. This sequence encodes CASSVGLGELFF.

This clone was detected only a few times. In DNA, the CDR3 is TGTGCCAGCAGCTTCGGGGGAACTGAAGCTTTCTTT. Encoded protein: CASSFGGTEAFF. The chain is built from TRBV11-3 and TRBJ1-1; perhaps TRBD1 as D (5 bases). V was cut by 3 bases and J by 5 bases, with 7 bases left in between. Germline loops: CDR1 SGHNT, CDR2 YENEEA. This CDR3 region has 12 residues.

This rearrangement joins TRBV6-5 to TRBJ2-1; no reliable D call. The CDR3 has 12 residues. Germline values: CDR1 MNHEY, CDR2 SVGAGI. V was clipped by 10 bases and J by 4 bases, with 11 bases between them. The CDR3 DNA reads TGTGCCACCCGGATCGGATACAATGAGCAGTTCTTC. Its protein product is CATRIGYNEQFF.

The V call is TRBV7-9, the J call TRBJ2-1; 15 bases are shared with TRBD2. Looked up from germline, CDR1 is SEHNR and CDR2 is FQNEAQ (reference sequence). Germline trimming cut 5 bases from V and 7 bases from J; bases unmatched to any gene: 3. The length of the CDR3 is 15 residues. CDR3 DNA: TGTGCCAGCAGCCGTGGGACTAGCGGGGGGAATGAGCAGTTCTTC. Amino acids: CASSRGTSGGNEQFF.

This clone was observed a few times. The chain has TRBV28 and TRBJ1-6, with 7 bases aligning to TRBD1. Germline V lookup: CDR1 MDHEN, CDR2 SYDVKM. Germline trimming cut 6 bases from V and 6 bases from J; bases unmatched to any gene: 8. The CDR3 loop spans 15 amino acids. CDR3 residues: CASRIDRQGNSPLHF. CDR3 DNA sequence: TGTGCCAGCAGGATTGACAGACAGGGTAATTCACCCCTCCACTTT.

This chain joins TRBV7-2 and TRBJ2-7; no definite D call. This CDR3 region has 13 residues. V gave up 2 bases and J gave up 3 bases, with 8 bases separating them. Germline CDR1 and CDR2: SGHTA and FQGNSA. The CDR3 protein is CASSLSAGYEQYF. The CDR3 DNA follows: TGTGCCAGCAGCTTATCTGCCGGCTACGAGCAGTACTTC.

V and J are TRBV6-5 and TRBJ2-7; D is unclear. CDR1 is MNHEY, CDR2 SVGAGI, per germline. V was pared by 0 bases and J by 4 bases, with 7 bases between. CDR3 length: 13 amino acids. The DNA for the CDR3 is TGTGCCAGCAGTTACTCGGTGGGTTACGAGCAGTACTTC. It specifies CASSYSVGYEQYF.

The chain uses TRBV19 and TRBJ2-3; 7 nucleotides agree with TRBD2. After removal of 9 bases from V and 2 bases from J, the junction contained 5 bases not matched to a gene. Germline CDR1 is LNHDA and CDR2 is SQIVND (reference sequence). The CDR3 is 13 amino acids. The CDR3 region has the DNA TGTGCCAGATACGGGGGGACCACAGATACGCAGTATTTT. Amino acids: CARYGGTTDTQYF. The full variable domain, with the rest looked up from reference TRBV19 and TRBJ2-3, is DGGITQSPKYLFRKEGQNVTLSCEQNLNHDAMYWYRQDPGQGLRLIYYSQIVNDFQKGDIAEGYSVSREKKESFPLTVTSAQKNPTAFYLCARYGGTTDTQYFGPGTRLTVL.